Listed below are T cell receptor beta chains from one sample, sequenced in a study of blood T cell repertoires in COVID-19. Assay: immunoSEQ multiplex PCR; the TCRdb copy retains only in-frame clones and omits some. The table records 250,000 or so clones, about 87% of them present only once. The specimen was PBMCs or T cells enriched from blood (not recorded which). The source of these receptors is a man between 45 and 60 years old who had been exposed to COVID-19. Each CDR3 is given with its conserved first and last residue. Each record gives: V gene, J gene, clone size, D gene, CDR3 DNA, CDR3 protein. The D gene is left open where the match is weak. Some rows mark clone size as missing; the rest say once, few, many or name a class of expanded clone.

>TRBV30|TRBJ2-3|-|TRBD2
TGTGCCTGGAGTGTAGGACTAGCGGGGGGCACAGATACGCAGTATTTT
CAWSVGLAGGTDTQYF
>TRBV7-8|TRBJ1-1|-|-
TGTGCCAGCAGCTTAAGGGCAGGGGTTTACACTGAAGCTTTCTTT
CASSLRAGVYTEAFF
>TRBV9|TRBJ1-2|-|-
TGTGCCAGCAGCGTAGACGCGTATGGCTACACCTTC
CASSVDAYGYTF
>TRBV7-2|TRBJ2-3|once|-
TGTGCCAGCAGCCAACGGGCGGGGCTAGCGCCCGACCCAGATACGCAGTATTTT
CASSQRAGLAPDPDTQYF
>TRBV28|TRBJ1-6|-|-
TGTGCCAGCAGTTTACTGGGAGATAGCGTCGGGAATTCACCCCTCCACTTT
CASSLLGDSVGNSPLHF
>TRBV6-4|TRBJ1-2|-|-
TGTGCCAGCAGTCACAGACAGGCCTTCTATGGCTACACCTTC
CASSHRQAFYGYTF
>TRBV7-8|TRBJ1-5|once|TRBD1
TGTGCCAGCAGTGAGGACAGGGCGGGTCAGCCCCAGCATTTT
CASSEDRAGQPQHF
>TRBV5-5|TRBJ1-5|-|TRBD1
TGTGCCAGTAAGCCGGGACAGGGGAGATATAGCAATCAGCCCCAGCATTTT
CASKPGQGRYSNQPQHF
>TRBV5-1|TRBJ2-7|-|-
TGCGCCAGCAGCTTGGCCAGTTCGGGAGAGGGTAGCTCCTACGAGCAGTACTTC
CASSLASSGEGSSYEQYF
>TRBV11-3|TRBJ2-1|-|TRBD2
TGTGCCAGCAGCTTTTACGCGGGAGTATACAATGAGCAGTTCTTC
CASSFYAGVYNEQFF
>TRBV4-1|TRBJ1-1|-|-
TGCGCCAGCAGCCAACTTCGTTCAGGGAGGTCTGAAGCTTTCTTT
CASSQLRSGRSEAFF
>TRBV7-9|TRBJ1-5|once|TRBD1
TGTGCCAGCAGCTTAGGACAGGGGGCTGACCAGCCCCAGCATTTT
CASSLGQGADQPQHF
>TRBV7-8|TRBJ2-3|-|-
TGTGCCAGCAGCTTAAGGTCGGGAATCGTCACAGATACGCAGTATTTT
CASSLRSGIVTDTQYF
>TRBV5-6|TRBJ1-4|-|-
TGTGCCAGCAGCTTCCAAGGAGGTGAAAAACTGTTTTTT
CASSFQGGEKLFF
>TRBV7-3|TRBJ2-7|once|-
TGTGCCAGCAGTTCCCAACAGGGCTACGAGCAGTACTTC
CASSSQQGYEQYF
>TRBV4-1|TRBJ1-6|-|-
TGCGCCAGCAGCGCACAGGATTCACCCCTCCACTTT
CASSAQDSPLHF
>TRBV5-4|TRBJ1-4|-|TRBD1
TGTGCCAGCAGCCACGACAGGGGGCGGAATGAAAAACTGTTTTTT
CASSHDRGRNEKLFF
>TRBV5-6|TRBJ1-1|-|-
TGTGCCAGCAGCTTTTTACAGGGAGTGGGAGCTTTCTTT
CASSFLQGVGAFF
>TRBV7-3|TRBJ1-2|few|-
TGTGCCAGCAGCCTAGGTTCTGGGGCGCAACAGGAGGGCTACACCTTC
CASSLGSGAQQEGYTF
>TRBV5-1|TRBJ2-2|-|TRBD1
TGCGCCAGCAGCTGGGACAGGGCCAACACCGGGGAGCTGTTTTTT
CASSWDRANTGELFF
>TRBV28|TRBJ1-1|-|TRBD1
TGTGCCAGCAGTTCTCTCCCGGGACAGGGTTCAAGCACTGAAGCTTTCTTT
CASSSLPGQGSSTEAFF
>TRBV7-2|TRBJ1-6|-|-
TGTGCCAGCAGCTTGCGGTTCCCTTATTCACCCCTCCACTTT
CASSLRFPYSPLHF
>TRBV24-1|TRBJ2-1|-|TRBD1
TGTGCCACCAGTGATTTACGACAGGGAATCTACAATGAGCAGTTCTTC
CATSDLRQGIYNEQFF
>TRBV30|TRBJ2-3|-|-
TGTGCCTGGAGTGTATTATCCCTAATTGATACGCAGTATTTT
CAWSVLSLIDTQYF
>TRBV6-6|TRBJ2-3|-|TRBD2
TGTGCCAGCAGTTACTCGACGGGGACTAGCGGGAGTTCGCAGTATTTT
CASSYSTGTSGSSQYF
>TRBV11-3|TRBJ2-1|-|TRBD2
TGTGCCAGCAGCTTAGGGGCGGGAGGCGCCTACAATGAGCAGTTCTTC
CASSLGAGGAYNEQFF
>TRBV9|TRBJ1-2|-|-
TGTGCCAGCAGCCCCCGCGGACAAGCTAACTATGGCTACACCTTC
CASSPRGQANYGYTF
>TRBV12-3/TRBV12-4|TRBJ1-4|-|-
TGTGCCAGCAGCGTAGCCCAGGGGTCAAGACTGTTTTTT
CASSVAQGSRLFF
>TRBV5-1|TRBJ1-5|-|TRBD1
TGCGCCAGCAGCCCTGAGGGGGCCGCAAATAATCAGCCCCAGCATTTT
CASSPEGAANNQPQHF
>TRBV18|TRBJ1-1|-|TRBD1
TGTGCCAGCTCACCACGGACAGGGGGCCTAGGCACTGAAGCTTTCTTT
CASSPRTGGLGTEAFF
>TRBV7-8|TRBJ1-5|-|-
TGTGCCAGCAGCTTAGGTCGGGGTCAGCCCCAGCATTTT
CASSLGRGQPQHF
>TRBV11-3|TRBJ2-5|-|-
TGTGCCAGCAGCTTAGTAGGTGTTACCGAGGGGACCCAGTACTTC
CASSLVGVTEGTQYF
>TRBV30|TRBJ1-1|-|-
TGTGCCTGGAGTATGGGGGCGGTCAACACTGAAGCTTTCTTT
CAWSMGAVNTEAFF
>TRBV11-1|TRBJ2-3|-|TRBD2
TGTGCCAGCAGCCCGGGGGGAACAGATACGCAGTATTTT
CASSPGGTDTQYF
>TRBV10-3|TRBJ2-1|-|-
TGTGCCATCAGTGCTAGCGAAAGGCCAAGTGAGCAGTTCTTC
CAISASERPSEQFF
>TRBV7-6|TRBJ2-7|-|-
TGTGCCAGCAGCTTAGCGTCGTTGAGGGAGCAGTACTTC
CASSLASLREQYF
>TRBV4-1|TRBJ1-5|once|TRBD1
TGCGCCAGCAGCCTAAAGGGGACAGGAGCCAATCAGCCCCAGCATTTT
CASSLKGTGANQPQHF
>TRBV3-1/TRBV3-2|TRBJ2-1|-|TRBD1
TGTGCCAGCAGCCAAGTTGGCGGACAGGGGGCTTTAGGTGAGCAGTTCTTC
CASSQVGGQGALGEQFF
>TRBV5-4|TRBJ1-2|-|-
TGTGCCAGCAGCCCCGGACAGTTGCATGGCTACACCTTC
CASSPGQLHGYTF
>TRBV5-1|TRBJ2-2|-|TRBD2
TGCGCCAGCAGCTTAGCGGGACTAGAAACTACGCTGTTTTTT
CASSLAGLETTLFF
>TRBV30|TRBJ2-1|-|-
TGTGCCTGGAGTCGTTGGGACTCTCCCTACAATGAGCAGTTCTTC
CAWSRWDSPYNEQFF
>TRBV28|TRBJ2-1|-|TRBD2
TGTGCCAGCAGTACTACTAGCGGAGCCCCCTACAATGAGCAGTTCTTC
CASSTTSGAPYNEQFF
>TRBV11-2|TRBJ2-1|-|-
TGTGCCAGCAGCTGGGGGGTGGGTGAGCAGTTCTTC
CASSWGVGEQFF
>TRBV12-3/TRBV12-4|TRBJ1-6|few|-
TGTGCCAGCAGGGACTCCTACTCACCCCTCCACTTT
CASRDSYSPLHF
>TRBV7-9|TRBJ1-2|-|-
TGTGCCAGCACCGAGGACTCGCACTATGGCTACACCTTC
CASTEDSHYGYTF
>TRBV11-1|TRBJ1-2|-|-
TGTGCCAGCAGCCCACGTATGGAGGACTATGGCTACACCTTC
CASSPRMEDYGYTF
>TRBV28|TRBJ1-5|-|-
TGTGCCAGCAGTTTGTTGGCAGGGGGCAATCAGCCCCAGCATTTT
CASSLLAGGNQPQHF
>TRBV7-3|TRBJ1-1|-|-
TGTGCCAGCAGCATGAACAGGGCCACTGAAGCTTTCTTT
CASSMNRATEAFF
>TRBV27|TRBJ2-2|-|-
TGTGCCAGCAGTTCCGTAGCGGTCGGGGAGCTGTTTTTT
CASSSVAVGELFF
>TRBV7-3|TRBJ2-1|-|-
TGTGCCAGCAGCTTAGCCCCAGGGTCCTACAATGAGCAGTTCTTC
CASSLAPGSYNEQFF
>TRBV5-8|TRBJ2-5|-|TRBD1
TGTGCCAGCAGCTCCTGGACAGGACGAGAGACCCAGTACTTC
CASSSWTGRETQYF
>TRBV18|TRBJ2-7|-|TRBD1
TGTGCCAGCTCACTAGCCGGGACAGGGGGCTACGAGCAGTACTTC
CASSLAGTGGYEQYF
>TRBV18|TRBJ1-1|-|TRBD1
TGTGCCAGCTCATTTGGGACAGGTAACACTGAAGCTTTCTTT
CASSFGTGNTEAFF
>TRBV7-3|TRBJ1-1|-|-
TGTGCCAGCAGCTTAACGTCAGGGCGGAACACTGAAGCTTTCTTT
CASSLTSGRNTEAFF
>TRBV3-1/TRBV3-2|TRBJ2-7|-|-
TGTGCCAGCAGCCAAGTTCCTAGCTACGAGCAGTACTTC
CASSQVPSYEQYF
>TRBV24-1|TRBJ2-3|-|TRBD2
TGTGCCACCAGTGATTTGCCCACCTATGCGGGGGACACAGATACGCAGTATTTT
CATSDLPTYAGDTDTQYF
>TRBV7-3|TRBJ1-1|-|-
TGTGCCAGCACCTTAAAACGGGGTACAAACACTGAAGCTTTCTTT
CASTLKRGTNTEAFF
>TRBV6-4|TRBJ2-2|-|-
TGTGCCAGCAGTACGGACAGCGACACCGGGGAGCTGTTTTTT
CASSTDSDTGELFF
>TRBV29-1|TRBJ2-5|-|-
TGCAGCGTTGAACGGGGGTTCAAAGAGACCCAGTACTTC
CSVERGFKETQYF
>TRBV6-5|TRBJ1-1|once|-
TGTGCCAGCAGTTACGGAGGGGAGGGGAACACTGAAGCTTTCTTT
CASSYGGEGNTEAFF